This entry lists 24 T cell receptor beta chains sequenced from one sample in a study of shared clonotypes between healthy human individuals. The data were produced by immunoSEQ multiplex PCR, yet TCRdb's version contains in-frame clones alone and is incomplete. The table includes millions of clones, around nine tenths detected once. Sequenced input: naive CD4+ T cells sorted from blood. Subset of the sample: CD45RA+ positively selected. The receptors shown here come from a man between 18 and 29 years old in good health.

The chain joins TRBV6-1 to TRBJ2-3; tentatively, D is TRBD2 (5 bases). Germline CDR1 MNHNS, CDR2 SASEGT. V gave up 6 bases and J gave up 2 bases, with 12 bases separating them. CDR3 length: 14 amino acids. CDR3 sequence: CASRTGSLTDTQYF. In DNA form, the CDR3 reads TGTGCCAGCAGGACGGGGTCTCTCACAGATACGCAGTATTTT.

This sequence joins TRBV6-6 and TRBJ2-5, with a weak D call TRBD1 (5 bases). The CDR3 totals 14 residues. The ends were cut back, 6 bases at V and 6 bases at J, with 17 bases in the middle. Germline CDR1 and CDR2: MNHNY and SVGAGI (reference sequence). In DNA, the CDR3 is TGTGCCAGCAGCCCTCCTGACAGTCGAAAGACCCAGTACTTC. This encodes CASSPPDSRKTQYF.

This clone has just one count. CDR3 region: CASSLGGQGAWQPQHF. The CDR3 bases are TGTGCCAGCAGCTTGGGTGGACAGGGGGCCTGGCAGCCCCAGCATTTT. The rearrangement joins TRBV7-8 to TRBJ1-5, with TRBD1 identical over 11 bases. Losses at the gene ends were 3 bases for V and 7 bases for J; bases not matched to a gene: 8. Germline V CDR1 and CDR2: SGHVS, FQNEAQ. The CDR3 extends over 16 amino acids.

As for this clone: One junction end disagrees with the germline gene, perhaps due to a read error. V is TRBV9 and J is TRBJ2-2; D is perhaps TRBD2 (6 bases). The CDR3 extends over 13 amino acids. CDR1 and CDR2 (germline): SGDLS, YYNGEE. CDR3 protein: CASRAGNTGELFF. The CDR3 bases are TGTGCCAGCAGAGCGGGTAACACCGGGGAGCTATTTTTT.

The chain carries TRBV7-8 and TRBJ2-7; D call uncertain. The germline V gene encodes CDR1 SGHVS and CDR2 FQNEAQ. The V and J ends lost 5 bases and 9 bases respectively, with 14 bases between them. The CDR3 has 12 residues. Here the CDR3 reads CASSHMGGGQYF. The CDR3 DNA reads TGTGCCAGCAGCCACATGGGTGGCGGGCAGTACTTC.

This clone was seen once. The chain couples TRBV9 to TRBJ1-4; no clear D. This CDR3 has 13 amino acids. V lost 3 bases, J lost 7 bases, and 10 bases lay in between. Germline CDR1 SGDLS, CDR2 YYNGEE. This chain's CDR3 is CASSGSWGEKLFF. The DNA for the CDR3 is TGTGCCAGCAGCGGGTCGTGGGGTGAAAAACTGTTTTTT.

V is TRBV19 and J is TRBJ2-7; D is possibly TRBD1 or TRBD2 (5 bases each). Germline-derived CDR1 and CDR2 are LNHDA and SQIVND (reference sequence). This CDR3 has 12 residues. The germline V and J ends were trimmed by 10 bases and 1 base, with 11 bases remaining between them. Here the CDR3 reads CATRGVSYEQYF. The CDR3 coding sequence is TGTGCCACGAGGGGAGTTTCCTACGAGCAGTACTTC. Variable domain in full (rest from reference TRBV19 and TRBJ2-7): DGGITQSPKYLFRKEGQNVTLSCEQNLNHDAMYWYRQDPGQGLRLIYYSQIVNDFQKGDIAEGYSVSREKKESFPLTVTSAQKNPTAFYLCATRGVSYEQYFGPGTRLTVT.

This chain connects TRBV7-2 to TRBJ2-1; D might be TRBD1 (6 bases). The CDR3 sequence is 13 residues long. CDR1 and CDR2 from the germline V gene are SGHTA and FQGNSA. Trimming took 1 base from V and 6 from J, leaving 7 bases between them. CDR3 in amino acids: CASSLEQGNEQFF. Written as DNA, the CDR3 is TGTGCCAGCAGCTTAGAACAGGGCAATGAGCAGTTCTTC. The full variable domain, its missing parts supplied by reference TRBV7-2 and TRBJ2-1, is GAGVSQSPSNKVTEKGKDVELRCDPISGHTALYWYRQSLGQGLEFLIYFQGNSAPDKSGLPSDRFSAERTGGSVSTLTIQRTQQEDSAVYLCASSLEQGNEQFFGPGTRLTVL.

This chain links TRBV7-9 with TRBJ2-3; TRBD1 aligns across 8 bases. V was pared by 11 bases and J by 7 bases, with 8 bases of the junction left unmatched. Germline V gene sequence: CDR1 SEHNR, CDR2 FQNEAQ (reference sequence). The length of the CDR3 is 12 residues. This CDR3 reads CAGGTGLNTQYF. DNA of the CDR3: TGTGCCGGGGGGACAGGTCTCAATACGCAGTATTTT.

V gene TRBV7-5 combines with J gene TRBJ2-7; the table's D call, TRBD2, was not checked against the DNA. TRBV7-5 counts as a pseudogene. The CDR3 consists of 15 residues. The CDR3 sequence is CARSLLRDFTYEQYF. The CDR3 DNA reads as TGTGCCAGAAGCCTCCTCCGGGACTTCACCTACGAGCAGTACTTC.

The J gene is TRBJ2-5, the V gene TRBV7-8; 14 bases agree with TRBD2. Germline CDR1 and CDR2: SGHVS and FQNEAQ. The CDR3 totals 17 residues. Trimming cost V 5 bases and J 5 bases; bases outside gene matches: 10. The CDR3 reads CASSTRGLAGGGETQYF. In nucleotides, the CDR3 is TGTGCCAGCAGCACCCGAGGACTAGCGGGAGGCGGGGAGACCCAGTACTTC.

The V call is TRBV11-2, the J call TRBJ2-7; D remains ambiguous. This CDR3 comprises 16 residues. V was shortened by 5 bases and J by 1 base, with 18 bases between the two germline ends. CDR1 and CDR2 (germline): SGHAT, FQNNGV. In nucleotides, the CDR3 is TGTGCCAGCAGCGCGGCTCGGTGGGGATCTTCCTACGAGCAGTACTTC. Encoded protein: CASSAARWGSSYEQYF.

This rearrangement joins TRBV6-5 to TRBJ1-6; D call uncertain. This CDR3 comprises 12 residues. V was clipped by 5 bases and J by 14 bases, with 13 bases between them. Germline V lookup: CDR1 MNHEY, CDR2 SVGAGI. CDR3 DNA sequence: TGTGCCAGCAGTACCTCTCCCCCGACCCTCCACTTT. Its translation is CASSTSPPTLHF.

The chain uses TRBV10-3 and TRBJ2-7; 7 nucleotides line up with TRBD1. The CDR3 loop spans 13 amino acids. Germline loops: CDR1 ENHRY, CDR2 SYGVKD. Trimming took 7 bases from V and 5 from J; bases not matched to a gene: 8. The CDR3 here is CAITSQGTDEQYF. The CDR3 DNA reads as TGTGCCATCACCTCACAGGGGACAGACGAGCAGTACTTC.

CDR3 DNA sequence: TGCGCCAGCAGCGCCGGGGACAGCGTATACGAGCAGTACTTC. Its protein is CASSAGDSVYEQYF. The V gene is TRBV5-1, the J gene TRBJ2-7; 7 positions agree with TRBD1. Germline loops: CDR1 SGHRS, CDR2 YFSETQ. This CDR3 has 14 residues. Trimming removed 4 bases from V and 4 bases from J; junction bases left unmatched: 8.

The count of this clone is one. The gene calls are TRBV7-2 and TRBJ2-1, with TRBD2 matching 10 bases. Germline V lookup: CDR1 SGHTA, CDR2 FQGNSA. V shed 1 base, J shed 7 bases, and the junction held 4 bases outside the gene matches. This CDR3 is 15 amino acids long. As DNA, the CDR3 is TGTGCCAGCAGCTTAGTTGGGACTAGCGTGAATGAGCAGTTCTTC. As protein: CASSLVGTSVNEQFF.

The chain is built from TRBV6-1 and TRBJ1-5; D unresolved. Trimming pared 2 bases from V and 4 bases from J, leaving 9 bases between. Germline CDR1 reads MNHNS; CDR2 reads SASEGT. This CDR3 is 14 amino acids long. The CDR3 bases are TGTGCCAGCAGTGAAATCGAAGGGAATCAGCCCCAGCATTTT. This codes for CASSEIEGNQPQHF.

The chain joins TRBV7-3 to TRBJ2-6, with D possibly TRBD2 on 6 matching bases. V shed 5 bases and J shed 0 bases, with 14 bases lying between them. Germline V gene lookup returns CDR1 SGHTA and CDR2 FQGTGA. The CDR3 totals 17 residues. CDR3 nucleotide sequence: TGTGCCAGCAGCCCCGGGACTTTAACCTCTGGGGCCAACGTCCTGACTTTC. It codes for CASSPGTLTSGANVLTF. Full variable domain (missing parts from reference TRBV7-3 and TRBJ2-6): GAGVSQTPSNKVTEKGKYVELRCDPISGHTALYWYRQSLGQGPEFLIYFQGTGAADDSGLPNDRFFAVRPEGSVSTLKIQRTERGDSAVYLCASSPGTLTSGANVLTFGAGSRLTVL.

This clone showed up just once. The gene calls are TRBV7-9 and TRBJ2-7, with 7 bases lining up with TRBD1. This CDR3 contains 13 residues. Germline V lookup: CDR1 SEHNR, CDR2 FQNEAQ (reference sequence). Trimming removed 10 bases from V and 6 bases from J; junction bases left unmatched: 12. CDR3 coding DNA: TGTGCCACCGTAGGGGGCGCGAGTTTCGAGCAGTACTTC. This translates into CATVGGASFEQYF.

V usage is TRBV30 and J usage is TRBJ2-5, with 16 bases fitting TRBD2. Trimming at V came to 0 bases and at J to 0 bases, leaving 10 bases not matched to a gene. This CDR3 has 20 residues. The germline V gene encodes CDR1 GTSNPN and CDR2 SVGIG (reference sequence). CDR3 in amino acids: CAWSVRVGGLAGGYQETQYF. The CDR3 DNA follows: TGTGCCTGGAGTGTACGGGTTGGGGGACTAGCGGGAGGGTACCAAGAGACCCAGTACTTC.

The chain recombines TRBV6-1 with TRBJ2-3; TRBD2 agrees at 12 bases. Germline CDR1 MNHNS, CDR2 SASEGT. Trimming took 1 base from V and 8 from J; bases not matched to a gene: 7. The length of the CDR3 is 16 residues. Here the CDR3 reads CASSEGTSGIRVTQYF. The CDR3 DNA follows: TGTGCCAGCAGTGAAGGGACTAGCGGGATACGGGTTACGCAGTATTTT.

The rearrangement joins TRBV7-6 to TRBJ2-3; 7 bases map to TRBD2. Germline assignment: CDR1 SGHVS and CDR2 FNYEAQ. Trimming took 3 bases from V and 1 from J; bases not matched to a gene: 7. The CDR3 has 16 residues. CDR3 protein: CASSFLGAGGTDTQYF. The CDR3 nucleotides read TGTGCCAGCAGCTTCCTTGGGGCGGGAGGCACAGATACGCAGTATTTT.

This clone appeared a single time. This chain links TRBV11-1 with TRBJ1-1, with TRBD1 matching over 7 bases. Germline assignment: CDR1 SGHAT and CDR2 FQDESV (reference sequence). The trim removed 2 bases at V and 4 bases at J, leaving 7 bases unmatched. The CDR3 is 15 amino acids. In DNA form, the CDR3 reads TGTGCCAGCAGCTTAAACCTCGCAGGGGGCACTGAAGCTTTCTTT. Translation: CASSLNLAGGTEAFF.

The V gene is TRBV4-1, the J gene TRBJ2-3; D may be TRBD1 (6 bases). The CDR3 spans 14 residues. The V end was cut by 4 bases, the J end by 2 bases, with 10 bases between. Germline V gene lookup returns CDR1 MGHRA and CDR2 YSYEKL. The CDR3 DNA reads as TGCGCCAGCAGCCGAAGACAGGACACAGATACGCAGTATTTT. It yields the protein CASSRRQDTDTQYF.